A selection of T cell receptor beta chains follows, all from one sample in a study of T cells after yellow fever vaccination. One entry per CDR3 protein results from TCRdb running MiXCR on the 5' RACE reads. The sample lists about 320,000 distinct CDR3 sequences; approximately 4.3% were seen once. The material was PBMCs, obtained 15 days after the yellow fever booster vaccination. These receptors originate from a man aged 18 to 30 who received the YFV17D yellow fever vaccine. CDR3s include the opening cysteine and the closing phenylalanine or tryptophan. Fields, in order: J gene, D gene, V gene, clone size, CDR3 DNA, CDR3 protein. D genes are given only for firm matches. Size is omitted from some rows. Given values are once, few, many or a class for expanded clones.

>TRBJ2-3|NA|TRBV3-2|few
TGTGCCAGCAGCCACAGGACAGGGGGCTTTTATGGCACAGATACGCAGTATTTT
CASSHRTGGFYGTDTQYF
>TRBJ2-3|NA|TRBV7-2|NA
TGTGCCAGCGATGGGGGTTCCGATACGCAGTATTTT
CASDGGSDTQYF
>TRBJ1-1|NA|TRBV7-9|NA
TGTGCCAGCAGCCTTCACAGTGAAGCTTTCTTT
CASSLHSEAFF
>TRBJ2-5|NA|TRBV21-1|few
TGTGCCAGCACCACAGGGGATGAGACCCAGTACTTC
CASTTGDETQYF
>TRBJ1-2|NA|TRBV6-5|NA
TGTGCCAGCAGTTACTCTCGGACAGCTAACTATGGCTACACCTTC
CASSYSRTANYGYTF
>TRBJ2-1|TRBD2|TRBV24-1|NA
TGTGCCACCAGTGATCCGGCTGGCGGGGGGCCCTACAATGAGCAGTTCTTC
CATSDPAGGGPYNEQFF
>TRBJ1-2|TRBD1|TRBV27|NA
TGTGCCAGCAGTTTCGGACAGGGGGTCACCTATGGCTACACCTTC
CASSFGQGVTYGYTF
>TRBJ2-7|NA|TRBV19|many
TGTGCCAGTAGTATTAACCCGGGGGCCTACGAGCAGTACTTC
CASSINPGAYEQYF
>TRBJ2-1|NA|TRBV9|many
TGTGCCAGCAGCGTAGAACACGGAGTGAAGTTCTTC
CASSVEHGVKFF
>TRBJ1-2|NA|TRBV6-6|many
TGTGCCAGCACCAACAGCGGCTTCTATGGCTACACCTTC
CASTNSGFYGYTF
>TRBJ2-1|TRBD2|TRBV10-3|NA
TGTGCCATCAGTGAGCCTTTTGGGTTGCGCGGGGGGGCTAATGAGCAGTTCTTC
CAISEPFGLRGGANEQFF
>TRBJ1-5|NA|TRBV18|few
TGTGCCAGCTCACCACTAGGGCAAAATCAGCCCCAGCATTTT
CASSPLGQNQPQHF
>TRBJ2-1|NA|TRBV21-1|few
TGTGCCAGCAGCACCCGGGCCTGGGGTGAGCAGTTCTTC
CASSTRAWGEQFF
>TRBJ1-1|NA|TRBV5-1|NA
TGCGCCAGCAGCTTGGTTTGGGGGTTGAGCACTGAAGCTTTCTTT
CASSLVWGLSTEAFF
>TRBJ2-5|NA|TRBV29-1|many
TGCGGCGCTACTCCCAGCCAGACCCAGTACTTC
CGATPSQTQYF
>TRBJ1-6|TRBD1|TRBV5-1|NA
TGCGCCAGCAGTCGGGGACAGGGGGTGTCTAATTCACCCCTCCACTTT
CASSRGQGVSNSPLHF
>TRBJ2-3|TRBD2|TRBV6-6|many
TGTGCCAGCAGTTACTCGCCCTGGCGGGGGGCTACCCTTTTTAACACAGATACGCAGTATTTT
CASSYSPWRGATLFNTDTQYF
>TRBJ2-5|NA|TRBV7-2|NA
TGTGCCAGCAACAAACCGGGGGCGGATAACTTGAGGACCCAGTACTTC
CASNKPGADNLRTQYF
>TRBJ2-7|NA|TRBV7-2|many
TGTGCCAGCAGCTCCCTTACCCCACCAAACTACGAGCAGTACTTC
CASSSLTPPNYEQYF
>TRBJ1-6|NA|TRBV20-1|many
TGCAGTGCTAGTCAGGGCAATTATAATTCACCCCTCCACTTT
CSASQGNYNSPLHF
>TRBJ1-1|NA|TRBV11-2|many
TGTGCCAGCAGCTTAGATCTAAGGGAAGCTTTCTTT
CASSLDLREAFF
>TRBJ1-5|TRBD1|TRBV29-1|NA
TGCAGCGTGGGGACAGTGGAGGGCGGTCAGCCCCAGCATTTT
CSVGTVEGGQPQHF